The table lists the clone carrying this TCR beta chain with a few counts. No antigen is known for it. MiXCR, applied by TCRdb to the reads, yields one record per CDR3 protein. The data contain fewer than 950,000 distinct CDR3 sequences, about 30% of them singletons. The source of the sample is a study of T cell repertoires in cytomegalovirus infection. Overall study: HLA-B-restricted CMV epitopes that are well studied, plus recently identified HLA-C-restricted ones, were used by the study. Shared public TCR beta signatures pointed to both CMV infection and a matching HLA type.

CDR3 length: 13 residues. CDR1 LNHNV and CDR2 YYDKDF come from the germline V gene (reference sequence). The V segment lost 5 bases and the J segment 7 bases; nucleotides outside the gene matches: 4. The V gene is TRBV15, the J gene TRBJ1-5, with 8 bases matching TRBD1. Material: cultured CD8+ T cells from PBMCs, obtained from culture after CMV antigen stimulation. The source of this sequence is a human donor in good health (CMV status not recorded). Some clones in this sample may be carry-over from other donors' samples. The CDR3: CATSETGGQPQHF. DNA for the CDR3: TGTGCCACCAGCGAAACAGGGGGACAGCCCCAGCATTTT.